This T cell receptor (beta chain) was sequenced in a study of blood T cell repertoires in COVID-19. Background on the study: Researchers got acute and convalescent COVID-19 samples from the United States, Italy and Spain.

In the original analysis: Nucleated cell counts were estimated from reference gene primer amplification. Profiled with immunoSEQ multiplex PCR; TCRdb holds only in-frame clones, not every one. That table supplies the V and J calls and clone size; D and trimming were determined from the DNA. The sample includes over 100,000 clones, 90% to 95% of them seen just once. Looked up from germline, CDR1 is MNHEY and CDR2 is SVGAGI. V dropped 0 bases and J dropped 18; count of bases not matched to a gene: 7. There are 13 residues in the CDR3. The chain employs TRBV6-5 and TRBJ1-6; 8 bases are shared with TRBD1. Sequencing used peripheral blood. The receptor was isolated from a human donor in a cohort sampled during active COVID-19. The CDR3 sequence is CASSYSTGQDYHF. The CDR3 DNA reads TGTGCCAGCAGTTACTCGACGGGACAGGACTACCACTTT.